This entry lists 20 T cell receptor beta chains sequenced from one sample in a study of beta chain features in type 1 diabetes. TCRB transcripts that were expressed got sequenced, as all of the isolated RNA had been reverse transcribed. The assay was immunoSEQ multiplex PCR, and TCRdb's table has in-frame clones only and misses some. The sample holds fewer than 500,000 clones; approximately 13% are singletons and the top ten take less than 0.04%. The specimen sequenced was naive CD4+ T cells from blood. The source is a man in his thirties or forties in good health.

The genes are TRBV7-2 and TRBJ1-1; D call uncertain. The CDR3 covers 14 residues. V lost 2 bases and J 1 base, leaving 8 bases between the germline ends. From germline, CDR1 is SGHTA and CDR2 FQGNSA. CDR3 amino acids: CASSLSRQNTEAFF. The CDR3 DNA sequence: TGTGCCAGCAGCTTAAGCCGACAGAACACTGAAGCTTTCTTT. The full variable domain, in which reference TRBV7-2 and TRBJ1-1 provide the parts outside the CDR3, is GAGVSQSPSNKVTEKGKDVELRCDPISGHTALYWYRQSLGQGLEFLIYFQGNSAPDKSGLPSDRFSAERTGGSVSTLTIQRTQQEDSAVYLCASSLSRQNTEAFFGQGTRLTVV.

The V and J genes are TRBV18 and TRBJ2-7, with 9 bases that match TRBD1. The germline V gene has CDR1 KGHSH and CDR2 LQKENI. CDR3 length: 15 amino acids. Losses at the gene ends were 6 bases for V and 3 bases for J; bases not matched to a gene: 9. CDR3 nucleotide sequence: TGTGCCAGCTCTCCCGGGACAGGGATGATCTACGAGCAGTACTTC. This sequence encodes CASSPGTGMIYEQYF.

This rearrangement joins TRBV11-2 to TRBJ1-1, with D uncertain. The V gene's germline CDR1 is SGHAT and CDR2 FQNNGV. V was pared by 4 bases and J by 1 base, with 10 bases between. The CDR3 length is 14 residues. CDR3 region: CASSSGTENTEAFF. The CDR3 DNA sequence: TGTGCCAGCAGCTCCGGCACCGAGAACACTGAAGCTTTCTTT.

The V gene is TRBV2, the J gene TRBJ2-7; 14 bases line up with TRBD2. The V gene end was trimmed by 7 bases and the J gene end by 7 bases; junction bases not matched to a gene: 9. Germline V gene sequence: CDR1 SNHLY, CDR2 FYNNEI. The CDR3 spans 15 residues. This chain's CDR3 is CASTEGLAGEREQYV. In nucleotides, the CDR3 is TGTGCCAGCACCGAGGGACTAGCGGGAGAGAGGGAGCAGTACGTC.

This clone was counted only a few times. The genes are TRBV4-2 and TRBJ1-4, with D possibly being TRBD1 (5 bases). The CDR3 covers 16 residues. V dropped 5 bases and J dropped 0 bases, with 13 bases sitting between them. The germline gives CDR1 LGHNA, CDR2 YNFKEQ. The CDR3 here is CASSSTGTATNEKLFF. Written as DNA, the CDR3 is TGTGCCAGCAGCTCCACGGGGACTGCAACTAATGAAAAACTGTTTTTT.

The V gene is TRBV7-9, the J gene TRBJ2-1; D is perhaps TRBD2 (5 bases). Germline values: CDR1 SEHNR, CDR2 FQNEAQ (reference sequence). V lost 5 bases to trimming and J lost 14 bases, with 16 bases between them. The CDR3 extends over 12 amino acids. The CDR3 loop is CASSPPAGPEFF. The CDR3 bases are TGTGCCAGCAGCCCGCCGGCGGGTCCGGAGTTCTTC.

This chain uses TRBV5-1 with TRBJ2-5; 10 bases match TRBD2. The CDR3 runs to 16 residues. V dropped 0 bases and J dropped 1; count of bases not matched to a gene: 3. CDR1 is SGHRS, CDR2 YFSETQ, per germline. Written as DNA, the CDR3 is TGCGCCAGCAGCTTGGTTACTAGCGGGGCCCAAGAGACCCAGTACTTC. Translation: CASSLVTSGAQETQYF.

The table lists this clone with a few counts. Here the CDR3 DNA reads TGTGCCAGCAGTTACTCTCGGGGCGTAGACACCATATATTTT. This sequence encodes CASSYSRGVDTIYF. The genes are TRBV6-5 and TRBJ1-3; the D gene is possibly TRBD1 (5 bases). The CDR3 runs 14 residues. With 0 bases removed from V and 8 bases from J, the gap between germline ends came to 11 bases. Germline V gene lookup returns CDR1 MNHEY and CDR2 SVGAGI.

This clone appeared a few times. V and J are TRBV5-6 and TRBJ1-1, with D maybe TRBD1 (6 bases). The CDR3 has 13 amino acids. Trimming took off 6 bases at V and 8 bases at J, with 17 bases between the two ends. Germline V gene sequence: CDR1 SGHDT, CDR2 YYEEEE. In DNA form, the CDR3 reads TGTGCCAGCACCCTTTACTCCGGGACAGAAGCTTTCTTT. It yields the protein CASTLYSGTEAFF.

The CDR3 loop is CASSQELGGFTGELFF. In DNA form, the CDR3 reads TGCGCCAGCAGCCAAGAACTCGGGGGCTTTACCGGGGAGCTGTTTTTT. The chain is built from TRBV4-3 and TRBJ2-2; D is tentatively TRBD1 or TRBD2 (6 bases each). The V gene's germline CDR1 is LGHNA and CDR2 YSLEER. Between the trimmed V and J ends, which lost 0 bases and 5 bases, there was a span of 13 bases. The CDR3 consists of 16 residues.

The chain employs TRBV9 and TRBJ1-3; 7 bases are a match to TRBD1. CDR1 and CDR2 (germline): SGDLS, YYNGEE. J lost 6 bases, V lost 3 bases, and 9 bases had no gene match. This CDR3 is built from 15 residues. The CDR3 DNA is TGTGCCAGCAGCGCCCTTCGAGACAGGGCAAACACCATATATTTT. It specifies CASSALRDRANTIYF. The whole variable domain, remainder taken from reference TRBV9 and TRBJ1-3, is DSGVTQTPKHLITATGQRVTLRCSPRSGDLSVYWYQQSLDQGLQFLIQYYNGEERAKGNILERFSAQQFPDLHSELNLSSLELGDSALYFCASSALRDRANTIYFGEGSWLTVV.

This clone was picked up a small number of times. V and J are TRBV30 and TRBJ1-3, with 8 bases lining up with TRBD1. The germline gives CDR1 GTSNPN, CDR2 SVGIG (reference sequence). CDR3 size: 14 residues. The V gene end was trimmed by 6 bases and the J gene end by 1 base; junction bases not matched to a gene: 5. The CDR3 region has the DNA TGTGCCTGCCGGGACAGGCCATCTGGAAACACCATATATTTT. This codes for CACRDRPSGNTIYF.

The CDR3 coding sequence is TGTGCCAGCAGCTTAGGGGTTAGCGCGAACTACGAGCAGTACGTC. Translating gives CASSLGVSANYEQYV. This chain connects TRBV7-2 to TRBJ2-7; weak D call: TRBD2 (5 bases). The V and J ends lost 1 base and 3 bases respectively, with 13 bases between them. The CDR3 contains 15 residues. Germline V gives CDR1 SGHTA, CDR2 FQGNSA.

The rearrangement links TRBV12-5 to TRBJ2-7; weak D call: TRBD2 (5 bases). The germline gives CDR1 LGHNT, CDR2 FRNRAP. This CDR3 comprises 16 residues. With 0 bases removed from V and 0 bases from J, the gap between germline ends came to 12 bases. The CDR3 protein is CASGLVLGDDSYEQYV. CDR3 DNA sequence: TGTGCTAGTGGTTTGGTACTAGGTGACGACTCCTACGAGCAGTACGTC.

This clone was observed a handful of times. V usage is TRBV7-2 and J usage is TRBJ2-5; 7 positions match TRBD2. V lost 3 bases to trimming and J lost 2 bases; unmatched junction nucleotides: 6. This CDR3 has 15 amino acids. Per germline, CDR1 SGHTA and CDR2 FQGNSA. CDR3: CASSLGTTTQETQYF. The CDR3 region has the DNA TGTGCCAGCAGCTTGGGGACTACCACTCAAGAGACCCAGTACTTC.

This clone was picked up a small number of times. The chain combines TRBV7-9 with TRBJ2-1; TRBD2 matches at 12 bases. Germline lookup yields CDR1 SEHNR and CDR2 FQNEAQ (reference sequence). The CDR3 covers 16 residues. With V trimmed by 5 bases and J by 9 bases, 11 bases remained unmatched. CDR3 region: CASSASGRALNREQFF. The CDR3 DNA sequence: TGTGCCAGCAGCGCTAGCGGGAGGGCCTTAAATCGTGAGCAGTTCTTC.

This clone came up a few times. The chain couples TRBV29-1 to TRBJ1-1; D remains ambiguous. This CDR3 contains 11 residues. The ends were cut back, 7 bases at V and 4 bases at J, with 10 bases in the middle. From germline, CDR1 is SQVTM and CDR2 ANQGSEA. CDR3 nucleotides: TGCAGCGGACCAAGAGTCACTGAAGCTTTCTTT. It codes for CSGPRVTEAFF.

This clone was seen only a few times. This chain uses TRBV6-5 with TRBJ2-1, with 10 bases matching TRBD1. The CDR3 runs 15 residues. V shed 6 bases and J 6 bases; nucleotides not matched to a gene: 8. CDR1 is MNHEY and CDR2 is SVGAGI in the germline V gene. CDR3: CASRQPGQGTNEQFF. CDR3 in DNA: TGTGCCAGCAGGCAACCGGGACAGGGGACCAATGAGCAGTTCTTC.

This clone came up once. The chain couples TRBV14 to TRBJ1-4, with D possibly TRBD1 on 5 matching bases. This CDR3 is 19 amino acids long. V gave up 0 bases and J gave up 7 bases, with 24 bases separating them. Germline CDR1 is SGHDN and CDR2 is FVKESK. CDR3 residues: CASSQEDPLRAGILEKLFF. The CDR3, as DNA: TGTGCCAGCAGCCAAGAAGACCCCCTAAGGGCAGGGATTCTTGAAAAACTGTTTTTT.

This chain uses TRBV7-9 with TRBJ2-7; 14 bases are shared with TRBD2. The CDR3 has 13 amino acids. With V trimmed by 5 bases and J by 10 bases, 4 bases remained unmatched. Germline V gene lookup returns CDR1 SEHNR and CDR2 FQNEAQ (reference sequence). The CDR3 sequence: CASSVGTSGRQYV. CDR3 nucleotides: TGTGCCAGCAGCGTGGGGACTAGCGGGAGACAGTACGTC.